The 15 T cell receptor beta chains listed next were all sequenced from one sample in a study of HIV-infected patients and healthy controls. Reverse transcription used roughly 450 ng RNA and constant-region primers for alpha and beta. Separate chain-specific third strand synthesis with multiplexing indices produced the alpha and beta libraries. Each CDR3 protein gets one entry after TCRdb re-called the 5' RACE reads with MiXCR. The sample yields about 12,000 distinct CDR3 sequences, approximately 10% seen once. The repertoire came from unfractionated whole blood and reflected all unsorted peripheral T cells. Sequenced material: blood. The receptors originated from an adult in good health.

This rearrangement joins TRBV6-6 to TRBJ2-7; unclear D gene. The CDR3 extends over 13 amino acids. Germline V gene data show CDR1 as MNHNY and CDR2 as SVGAGI (reference sequence). V was cut by 3 bases and J by 4 bases, with 10 bases left in between. CDR3 in amino acids: CASSYISGYEQYF. As DNA, the CDR3 is TGTGCCAGCAGTTATATCTCGGGTTACGAGCAGTACTTC.

This clonotype was seen ten or more times. This rearrangement joins TRBV6-5 to TRBJ2-1; tentative D call: TRBD2 (6 bases). The V and J ends lost 0 bases and 8 bases respectively, with 8 bases between them. Germline CDR1 reads MNHEY; CDR2 reads SVGAGI. This CDR3 spans 13 amino acids. For the CDR3, the DNA is TGTGCCAGCAGTTACTCGACGGGAGATGAGCAGTTCTTC. Translated: CASSYSTGDEQFF.

This clonotype was counted between two and nine times. The V gene is TRBV28, the J gene TRBJ2-1, with unresolved D. Germline V gene lookup returns CDR1 MDHEN and CDR2 SYDVKM. The CDR3 length is 13 residues. Between the trimmed V and J ends, which lost 3 bases and 6 bases, there was a span of 9 bases. CDR3 nucleotide sequence: TGTGCCAGCAGTTTGCCAGGCCCCAATGAGCAGTTCTTC. It is translated as CASSLPGPNEQFF.

This clonotype came up a few times. V is TRBV5-4 and J is TRBJ2-2; perhaps TRBD1 as D (6 bases). The CDR3 totals 15 residues. Germline V CDR1 and CDR2: SGHNT, YYREEE (reference sequence). Trimming cost V 3 bases and J 3 bases, with 12 bases left between them. CDR3 protein: CASSSGVADTGELFF. In nucleotides, the CDR3 is TGTGCCAGCAGCTCAGGGGTAGCCGACACCGGGGAGCTGTTTTTT. The full variable domain, in which reference TRBV5-4 and TRBJ2-2 provide the parts outside the CDR3, is ETGVTQSPTHLIKTRGQQVTLRCSSQSGHNTVSWYQQALGQGPQFIFQYYREEENGRGNFPPRFSGLQFPNYSSELNVNALELDDSALYLCASSSGVADTGELFFGEGSRLTVL.

Many counts were recorded for this clonotype. The chain links TRBV10-3 to TRBJ2-2; TRBD1 aligns across 11 bases. Trimming removed 10 bases from V and 7 bases from J; junction bases left unmatched: 8. The CDR3 is made up of 14 amino acids. Germline V gene data show CDR1 as ENHRY and CDR2 as SYGVKD. DNA for the CDR3: TGTGCCACCTCCGAGGACAGGGGGCGCGGGGAGCTGTTTTTT. The encoded protein is CATSEDRGRGELFF.

In this sample, this clonotype turned up a few times. The chain has TRBV20-1 and TRBJ2-1; D gene uncertain. Germline V gives CDR1 DFQATT, CDR2 SNEGSKA (reference sequence). The CDR3 is made up of 14 amino acids. V dropped 3 bases and J dropped 1 base, with 10 bases sitting between them. This CDR3 is CSASDILSYNEQFF. As DNA, the CDR3 is TGCAGTGCTAGTGACATATTATCCTACAATGAGCAGTTCTTC.

By share, this clonotype ranks as medium-sized. The chain carries TRBV20-1 and TRBJ2-7; D possibly corresponds to TRBD1 (5 bases). Germline CDR1 and CDR2: DFQATT and SNEGSKA (reference sequence). The CDR3 contains 12 residues. The V end lost 6 bases, the J end lost 3 bases, and 12 bases lay between the germline ends. DNA for the CDR3: TGCAGTGCCCCCGACAGAGACTACGAGCAGTACTTC. Translating gives CSAPDRDYEQYF.

This clonotype was counted a few times. The V and J genes are TRBV7-2 and TRBJ2-5, with D perhaps matching TRBD1 (7 bases). Germline V gene sequence: CDR1 SGHTA, CDR2 FQGNSA. The CDR3 is 16 amino acids. V was cut by 4 bases and J by 3 bases, with 18 bases left in between. For the CDR3, the DNA is TGTGCCAGCAGCTACTACACTGCGGGACAGAAAGAGACCCAGTACTTC. This codes for CASSYYTAGQKETQYF. Using reference TRBV7-2 and TRBJ2-5 for the parts outside the CDR3, the full variable domain is GAGVSQSPSNKVTEKGKDVELRCDPISGHTALYWYRQSLGQGLEFLIYFQGNSAPDKSGLPSDRFSAERTGGSVSTLTIQRTQQEDSAVYLCASSYYTAGQKETQYFGPGTRLLVL.

Judged by abundance, this clonotype is medium-sized (0.01 to 0.1%). The rearrangement links TRBV13 to TRBJ1-1, with D perhaps matching TRBD1 (6 bases). The V gene lost 1 base and the J gene lost 1 base, with 13 bases spanning the gap. The CDR3 spans 16 residues. Germline CDR1 and CDR2: PRHDT and FYEKMQ (reference sequence). The CDR3 DNA sequence: TGTGCCAGCAGCTTAGTTCCCGGACAGTCGAACACTGAAGCTTTCTTT. Protein product: CASSLVPGQSNTEAFF. Filled out from reference TRBV13 and TRBJ1-1, the complete variable domain reads AAGVIQSPRHLIKEKRETATLKCYPIPRHDTVYWYQQGPGQDPQFLISFYEKMQSDKGSIPDRFSAQQFSDYHSELNMSSLELGDSALYFCASSLVPGQSNTEAFFGQGTRLTVV.

This clonotype is medium-sized by share. This rearrangement joins TRBV7-9 to TRBJ2-1; 11 bases agree with TRBD2. V gave up 2 bases and J gave up 6 bases; unmatched junction bases: 0. The CDR3 has 14 amino acids. CDR1 and CDR2 (germline): SEHNR, FQNEAQ (reference sequence). The CDR3 here is CASSLTSGSNEQFF. In DNA form, the CDR3 reads TGTGCCAGCAGCTTAACTAGCGGGAGCAATGAGCAGTTCTTC. The full variable domain, completed using reference TRBV7-9 and TRBJ2-1, is DTGVSQNPRHKITKRGQNVTFRCDPISEHNRLYWYRQTLGQGPEFLTYFQNEAQLEKSRLLSDRFSAERPKGSFSTLEIQRTEQGDSAMYLCASSLTSGSNEQFFGPGTRLTVL.

This clonotype was observed a handful of times. This chain links TRBV2 with TRBJ2-3; D may be TRBD2 (6 bases). Germline CDR1 reads SNHLY; CDR2 reads FYNNEI. The CDR3 runs to 13 residues. The V gene lost 8 bases and the J gene lost 2 bases, with 11 bases spanning the gap. The CDR3 region has the DNA TGTGCCAGCGGGGACTTCTACACAGATACGCAGTATTTT. Its protein is CASGDFYTDTQYF.

Ten or more counts support this clonotype. The chain couples TRBV4-1 to TRBJ1-4; TRBD1 matches 9 bases. Germline CDR1 and CDR2: MGHRA and YSYEKL. The CDR3 length is 16 residues. J lost 10 bases, V lost 2 bases, and 11 bases had no gene match. The CDR3 protein is CASSQIYRGPVGKLFF. The CDR3 DNA reads as TGCGCCAGCAGCCAAATTTACAGGGGGCCGGTCGGAAAACTGTTTTTT.

This clonotype came up many times. The chain has TRBV2 and TRBJ1-2; 7 bases align to TRBD1. The length of the CDR3 is 12 residues. The ends lost 8 bases at V and 5 bases at J; junction bases unmatched: 5. Germline CDR1 SNHLY, CDR2 FYNNEI. CDR3 loop: CASRDSIYGYTF. The CDR3 DNA reads TGTGCCAGCCGGGACAGTATTTATGGCTACACCTTC.

This clonotype was counted only a few times. The rearrangement uses TRBV18 and TRBJ2-7, with D perhaps matching TRBD1 (6 bases). CDR1 and CDR2 from the germline V gene are KGHSH and LQKENI. This CDR3 has 14 amino acids. V lost 6 bases and J 2 bases, leaving 14 bases between the germline ends. DNA for the CDR3: TGTGCCAGCTCCACCGGGACACAACCCTACGAGCAGTACTTC. It is translated as CASSTGTQPYEQYF.

In this sample, this clonotype is medium-sized. This chain uses TRBV9 with TRBJ2-1, with D perhaps matching TRBD1 (5 bases). The CDR3 totals 15 residues. With 6 bases removed from V and 6 bases from J, the gap between germline ends came to 19 bases. Germline CDR1 reads SGDLS; CDR2 reads YYNGEE. The CDR3 DNA reads as TGTGCCAGCACCCCATGGGCAGGGCCAAGCAATGAGCAGTTCTTC. It specifies CASTPWAGPSNEQFF.